This T cell receptor (beta chain) appears in the sequencing data of a study of T-cell reconstitution after alpha-beta-depleted transplantation in children. This clonotype was counted a few times. Antigen unknown. Researchers prepared the TCRbeta library using unique molecular identifiers, the study reports. One entry per CDR3 protein, called by TCRdb with MiXCR from the PCR reads. The sample has about 98,000 distinct CDR3 sequences; about a quarter are singletons. Study findings and constraints: Hyperexpanded clones declined; after one year, newly produced T cells mostly supplied diversity.

V was clipped by 0 bases and J by 3 bases, with 6 bases between them. The CDR3 has 13 amino acids. Germline loops: CDR1 SGHRS, CDR2 YFSETQ. This TCR derives from a boy aged 2 to 10 with acute lymphoblastic leukemia, due to receive a stem cell transplant. The sample consisted of PBMCs, taken before TCRalphabeta/CD19-depleted stem cell transplant. This chain joins TRBV5-1 and TRBJ1-1, with D perhaps matching TRBD1 (6 bases). The CDR3 region has the DNA TGCGCCAGCAGCTTGGACAGGGACACTGAAGCTTTCTTT. Its translation: CASSLDRDTEAFF. The full variable domain, its missing parts supplied by reference TRBV5-1 and TRBJ1-1, is KAGVTQTPRYLIKTRGQQVTLSCSPISGHRSVSWYQQTPGQGLQFLFEYFSETQRNKGNFPGRFSGRQFSNSRSEMNVSTLELGDSALYLCASSLDRDTEAFFGQGTRLTVV.